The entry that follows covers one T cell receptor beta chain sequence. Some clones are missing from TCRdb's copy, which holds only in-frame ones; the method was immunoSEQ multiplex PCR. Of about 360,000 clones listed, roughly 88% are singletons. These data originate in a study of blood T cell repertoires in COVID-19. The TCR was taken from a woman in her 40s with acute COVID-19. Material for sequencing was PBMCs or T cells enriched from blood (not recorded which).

The CDR3 reads CASSLEPGGGARGYGYTF. In DNA, the CDR3 is TGCGCCAGCAGCTTGGAACCGGGCGGGGGAGCCCGGGGGTATGGCTACACCTTC. The chain joins TRBV5-1 to TRBJ1-2; tentative D call: TRBD1 (5 bases). The CDR3 has 18 residues. Germline CDR1 reads SGHRS; CDR2 reads YFSETQ. The V gene lost 0 bases and the J gene lost 5 bases, with 23 bases spanning the gap.